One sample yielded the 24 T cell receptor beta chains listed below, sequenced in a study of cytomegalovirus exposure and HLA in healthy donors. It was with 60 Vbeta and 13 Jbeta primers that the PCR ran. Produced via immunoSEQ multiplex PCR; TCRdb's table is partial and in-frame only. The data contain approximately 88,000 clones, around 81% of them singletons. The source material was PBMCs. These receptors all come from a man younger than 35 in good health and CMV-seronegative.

The DNA for the CDR3 is TGTGCCAGCTCACCATCCCACAGGGCCTACGAGCAGTACTTC. It specifies CASSPSHRAYEQYF. This chain connects TRBV18 to TRBJ2-7, with a tentative D call TRBD1 (6 bases). The germline V and J ends were trimmed by 2 bases and 2 bases, with 10 bases remaining between them. The germline gives CDR1 KGHSH, CDR2 LQKENI. There are 14 residues in the CDR3.

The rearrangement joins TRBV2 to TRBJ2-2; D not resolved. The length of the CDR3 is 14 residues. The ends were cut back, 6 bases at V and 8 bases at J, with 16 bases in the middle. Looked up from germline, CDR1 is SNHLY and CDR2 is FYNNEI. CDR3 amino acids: CASRPRSFEGELFF. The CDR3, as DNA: TGTGCCAGCAGGCCCAGGTCCTTTGAAGGGGAGCTGTTTTTT.

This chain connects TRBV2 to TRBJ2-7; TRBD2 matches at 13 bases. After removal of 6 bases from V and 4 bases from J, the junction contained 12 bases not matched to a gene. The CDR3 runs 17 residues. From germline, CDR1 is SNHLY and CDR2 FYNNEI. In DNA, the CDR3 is TGTGCCAGCAGCCCACGTACGGGACTAGCGGGGAAATACGAGCAGTACTTC. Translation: CASSPRTGLAGKYEQYF.

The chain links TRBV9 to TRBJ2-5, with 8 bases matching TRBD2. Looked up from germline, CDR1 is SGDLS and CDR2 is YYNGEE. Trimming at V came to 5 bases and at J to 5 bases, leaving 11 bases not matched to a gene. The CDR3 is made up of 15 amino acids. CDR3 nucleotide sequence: TGTGCCAGCAGTCCCGCCGGGGGGGCCAGGGAGACCCAGTACTTC. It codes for CASSPAGGARETQYF.

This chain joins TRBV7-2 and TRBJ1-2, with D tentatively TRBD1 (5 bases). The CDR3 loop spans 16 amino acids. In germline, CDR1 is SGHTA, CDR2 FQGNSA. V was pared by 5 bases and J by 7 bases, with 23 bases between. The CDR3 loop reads CASSPTQVGREVGYTF. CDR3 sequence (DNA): TGTGCCAGCAGCCCGACGCAGGTGGGGCGAGAAGTTGGCTACACCTTC.

The CDR3 region is CASSGAGPRPREELFF. The CDR3 bases are TGTGCCAGCAGCGGGGCTGGGCCTCGGCCTCGGGAGGAGCTGTTTTTT. This chain uses TRBV9 with TRBJ2-2; D is perhaps TRBD2 (5 bases). Per germline, CDR1 SGDLS and CDR2 YYNGEE. Trimming left V 3 bases short and J 10 bases short, with 22 bases between. CDR3 length: 16 amino acids.

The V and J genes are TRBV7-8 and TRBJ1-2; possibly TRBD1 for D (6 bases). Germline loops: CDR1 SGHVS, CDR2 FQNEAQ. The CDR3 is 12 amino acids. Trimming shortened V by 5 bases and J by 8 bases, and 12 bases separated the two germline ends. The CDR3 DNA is TGTGCCAGCAGCGTACAGGGAAGCGGCTACACCTTC. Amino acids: CASSVQGSGYTF.

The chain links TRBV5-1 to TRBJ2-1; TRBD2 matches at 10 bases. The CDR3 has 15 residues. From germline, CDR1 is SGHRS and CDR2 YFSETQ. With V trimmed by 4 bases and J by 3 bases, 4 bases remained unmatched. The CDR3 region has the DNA TGCGCCAGCAGCAGGCTAGCGGGGGTCTACAATGAGCAGTTCTTC. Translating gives CASSRLAGVYNEQFF.

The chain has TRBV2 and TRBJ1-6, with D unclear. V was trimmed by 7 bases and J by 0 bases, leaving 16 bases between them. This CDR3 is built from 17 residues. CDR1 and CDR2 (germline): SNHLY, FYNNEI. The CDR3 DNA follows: TGTGCCAGCACGAGTCTCACTAGAGGCTCCTATAATTCACCCCTCCACTTT. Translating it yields CASTSLTRGSYNSPLHF.

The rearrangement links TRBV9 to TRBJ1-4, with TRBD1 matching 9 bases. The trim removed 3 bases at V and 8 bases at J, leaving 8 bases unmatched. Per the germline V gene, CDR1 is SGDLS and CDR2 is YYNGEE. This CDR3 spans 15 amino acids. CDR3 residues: CASSARGQGGEKLFF. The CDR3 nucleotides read TGTGCCAGCAGCGCGCGGGGACAGGGTGGGGAAAAACTGTTTTTT.

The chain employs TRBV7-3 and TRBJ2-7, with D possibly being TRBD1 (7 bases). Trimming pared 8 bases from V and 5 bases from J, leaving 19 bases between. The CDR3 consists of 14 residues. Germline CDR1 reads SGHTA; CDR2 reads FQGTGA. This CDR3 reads CASGFGRQGDEQYF. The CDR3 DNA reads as TGTGCCAGCGGGTTCGGGAGACAGGGCGACGAGCAGTACTTC. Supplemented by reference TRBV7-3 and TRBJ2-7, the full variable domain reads GAGVSQTPSNKVTEKGKYVELRCDPISGHTALYWYRQSLGQGPEFLIYFQGTGAADDSGLPNDRFFAVRPEGSVSTLKIQRTERGDSAVYLCASGFGRQGDEQYFGPGTRLTVT.

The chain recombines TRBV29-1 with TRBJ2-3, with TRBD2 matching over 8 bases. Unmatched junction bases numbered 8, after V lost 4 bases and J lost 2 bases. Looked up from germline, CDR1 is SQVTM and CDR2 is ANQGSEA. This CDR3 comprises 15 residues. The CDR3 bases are TGCAGCGTTGCGGGTAGCGGGGCAAACACAGATACGCAGTATTTT. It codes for CSVAGSGANTDTQYF.

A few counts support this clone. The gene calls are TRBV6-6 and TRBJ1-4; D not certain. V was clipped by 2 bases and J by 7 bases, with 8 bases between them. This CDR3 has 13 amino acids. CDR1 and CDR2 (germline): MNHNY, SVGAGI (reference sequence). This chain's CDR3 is CASSYREIEKLFF. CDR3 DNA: TGTGCCAGCAGTTACCGGGAAATTGAAAAACTGTTTTTT.

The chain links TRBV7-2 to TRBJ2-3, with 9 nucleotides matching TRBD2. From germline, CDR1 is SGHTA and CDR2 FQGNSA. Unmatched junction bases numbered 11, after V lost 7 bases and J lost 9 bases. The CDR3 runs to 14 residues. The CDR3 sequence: CASISGGSGGTQYF. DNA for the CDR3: TGTGCCAGCATCTCGGGGGGTAGCGGGGGAACGCAGTATTTT. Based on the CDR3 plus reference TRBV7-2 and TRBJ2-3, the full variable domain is GAGVSQSPSNKVTEKGKDVELRCDPISGHTALYWYRQSLGQGLEFLIYFQGNSAPDKSGLPSDRFSAERTGGSVSTLTIQRTQQEDSAVYLCASISGGSGGTQYFGPGTRLTVL.

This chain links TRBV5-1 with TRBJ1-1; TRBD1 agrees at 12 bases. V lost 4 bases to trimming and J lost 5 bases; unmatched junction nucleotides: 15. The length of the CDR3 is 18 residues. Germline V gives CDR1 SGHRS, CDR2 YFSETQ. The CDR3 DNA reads TGCGCCAGCAGCCCATCATCCGGGACAGGGGGCATGGGGACTGAAGCTTTCTTT. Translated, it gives CASSPSSGTGGMGTEAFF.

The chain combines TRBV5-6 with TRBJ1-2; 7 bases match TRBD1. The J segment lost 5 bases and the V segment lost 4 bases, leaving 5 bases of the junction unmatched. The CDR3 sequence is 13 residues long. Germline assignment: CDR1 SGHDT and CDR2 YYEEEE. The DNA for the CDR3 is TGTGCCAGCAGCCTCGGGACAGCTTATGGCTACACCTTC. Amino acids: CASSLGTAYGYTF.

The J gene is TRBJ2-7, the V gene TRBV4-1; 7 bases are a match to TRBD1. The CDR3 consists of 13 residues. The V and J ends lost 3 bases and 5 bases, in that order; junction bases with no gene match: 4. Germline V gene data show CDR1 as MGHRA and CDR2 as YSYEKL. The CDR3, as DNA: TGCGCCAGCAGCCATTCGCAGGGGGACGAGCAGTACTTC. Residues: CASSHSQGDEQYF.

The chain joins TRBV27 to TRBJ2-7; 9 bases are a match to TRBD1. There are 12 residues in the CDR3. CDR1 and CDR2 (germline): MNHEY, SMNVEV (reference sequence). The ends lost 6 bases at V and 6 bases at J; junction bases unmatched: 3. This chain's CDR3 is CASRDRGREQYF. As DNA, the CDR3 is TGTGCCAGCAGGGACAGGGGTCGCGAGCAGTACTTC.

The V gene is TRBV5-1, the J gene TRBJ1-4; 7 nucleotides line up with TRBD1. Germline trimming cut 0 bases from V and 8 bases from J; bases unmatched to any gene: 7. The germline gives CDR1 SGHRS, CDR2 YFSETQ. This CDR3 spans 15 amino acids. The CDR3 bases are TGCGCCAGCAGCTTGGGAGGGGGCGGAATGGAAAAACTGTTTTTT. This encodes CASSLGGGGMEKLFF.

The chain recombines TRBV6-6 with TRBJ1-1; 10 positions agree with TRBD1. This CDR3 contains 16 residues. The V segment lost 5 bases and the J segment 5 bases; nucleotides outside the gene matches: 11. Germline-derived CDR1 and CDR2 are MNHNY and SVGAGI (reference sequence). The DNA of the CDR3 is TGTGCCAGCAGTCCGGGACAGGGGACCGGGCGGACTGAAGCTTTCTTT. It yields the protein CASSPGQGTGRTEAFF.

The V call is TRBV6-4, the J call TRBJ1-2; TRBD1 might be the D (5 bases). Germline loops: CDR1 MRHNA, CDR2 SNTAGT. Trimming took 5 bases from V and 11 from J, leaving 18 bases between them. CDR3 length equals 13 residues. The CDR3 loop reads CASSLVGQPLYTF. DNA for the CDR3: TGTGCCAGCAGTTTAGTTGGACAACCTCTGTACACCTTC.

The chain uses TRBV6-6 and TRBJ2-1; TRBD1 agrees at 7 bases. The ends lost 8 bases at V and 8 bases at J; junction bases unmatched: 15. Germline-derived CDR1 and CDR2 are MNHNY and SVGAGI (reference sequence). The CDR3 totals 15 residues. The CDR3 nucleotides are TGTGCCAGCCTCATTTTAGCGAGGGGGCCGGATGAGCAGTTCTTC. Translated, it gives CASLILARGPDEQFF.

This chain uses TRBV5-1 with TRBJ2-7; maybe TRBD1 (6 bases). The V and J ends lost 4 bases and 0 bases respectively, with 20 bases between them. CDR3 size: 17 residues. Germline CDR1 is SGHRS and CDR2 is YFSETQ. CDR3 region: CASSVTRDTSSSYEQYF. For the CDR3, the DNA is TGCGCCAGCAGCGTGACTCGGGACACATCGAGCTCCTACGAGCAGTACTTC. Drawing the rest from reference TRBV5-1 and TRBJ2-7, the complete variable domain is KAGVTQTPRYLIKTRGQQVTLSCSPISGHRSVSWYQQTPGQGLQFLFEYFSETQRNKGNFPGRFSGRQFSNSRSEMNVSTLELGDSALYLCASSVTRDTSSSYEQYFGPGTRLTVT.

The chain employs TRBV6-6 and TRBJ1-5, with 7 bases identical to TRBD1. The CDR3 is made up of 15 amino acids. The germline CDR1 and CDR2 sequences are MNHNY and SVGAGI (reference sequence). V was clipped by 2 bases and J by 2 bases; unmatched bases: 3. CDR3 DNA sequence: TGTGCCAGCAGTTACGGGACAGATGGCAATCAGCCCCAGCATTTT. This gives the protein CASSYGTDGNQPQHF.